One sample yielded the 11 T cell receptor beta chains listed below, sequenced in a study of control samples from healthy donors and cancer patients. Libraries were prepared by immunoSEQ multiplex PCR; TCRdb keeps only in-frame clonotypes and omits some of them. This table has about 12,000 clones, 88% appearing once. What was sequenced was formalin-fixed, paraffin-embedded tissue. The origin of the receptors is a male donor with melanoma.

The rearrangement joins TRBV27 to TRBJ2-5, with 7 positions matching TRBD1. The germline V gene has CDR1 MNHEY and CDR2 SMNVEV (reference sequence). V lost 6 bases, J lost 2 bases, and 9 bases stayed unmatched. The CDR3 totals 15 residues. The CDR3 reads CASRVVRDRQETQYF. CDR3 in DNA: TGTGCCAGCAGAGTCGTCCGGGACAGACAAGAGACCCAGTACTTC.

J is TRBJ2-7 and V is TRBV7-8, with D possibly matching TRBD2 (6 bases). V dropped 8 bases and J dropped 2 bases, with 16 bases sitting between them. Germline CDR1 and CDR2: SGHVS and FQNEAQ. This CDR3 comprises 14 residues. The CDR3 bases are TGTGCCAGCGGGCCGGGACTCGCAACCTACGAGCAGTACTTC. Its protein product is CASGPGLATYEQYF.

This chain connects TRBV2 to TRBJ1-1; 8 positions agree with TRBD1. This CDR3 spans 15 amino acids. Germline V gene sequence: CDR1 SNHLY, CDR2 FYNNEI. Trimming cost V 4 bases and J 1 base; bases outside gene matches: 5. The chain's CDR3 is CASSGDRGRNTEAFF. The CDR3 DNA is TGTGCCAGCAGTGGAGACAGGGGACGGAACACTGAAGCTTTCTTT.

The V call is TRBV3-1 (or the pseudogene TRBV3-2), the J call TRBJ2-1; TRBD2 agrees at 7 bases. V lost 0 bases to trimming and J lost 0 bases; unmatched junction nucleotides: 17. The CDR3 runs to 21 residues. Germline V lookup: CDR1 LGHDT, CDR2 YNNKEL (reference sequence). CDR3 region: CASSQELFGTTPYSSYNEQFF. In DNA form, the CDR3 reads TGTGCCAGCAGCCAAGAGTTGTTCGGGACTACCCCATATAGCTCCTACAATGAGCAGTTCTTC.

Here the CDR3 DNA reads TGTGCCAGCAGCTTAGGAGTGGATAGCGGGGGCACAGATACGCAGTATTTT. It codes for CASSLGVDSGGTDTQYF. The V and J genes are TRBV11-3 and TRBJ2-3; 8 bases align to TRBD2. CDR1 SGHNT and CDR2 YENEEA come from the germline V gene. This CDR3 spans 17 amino acids. Trimming at V came to 1 base and at J to 1 base, leaving 7 bases not matched to a gene.

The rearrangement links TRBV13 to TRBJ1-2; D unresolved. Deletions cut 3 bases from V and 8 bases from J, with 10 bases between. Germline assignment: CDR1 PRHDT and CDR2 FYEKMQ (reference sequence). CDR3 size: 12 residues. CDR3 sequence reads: CASSLGSEGYTF. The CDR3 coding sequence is TGTGCCAGCAGCTTGGGCAGTGAGGGCTACACCTTC.

The CDR3 is CASSPQGHLYEQYF. The CDR3 DNA is TGTGCCAGCTCACCACAGGGACACCTCTACGAGCAGTACTTC. The chain joins TRBV18 to TRBJ2-7; TRBD1 is a possible D gene (6 bases). Germline CDR1 and CDR2: KGHSH and LQKENI. The CDR3 sequence is 14 residues long. V was shortened by 1 base and J by 3 bases, with 10 bases between the two germline ends.

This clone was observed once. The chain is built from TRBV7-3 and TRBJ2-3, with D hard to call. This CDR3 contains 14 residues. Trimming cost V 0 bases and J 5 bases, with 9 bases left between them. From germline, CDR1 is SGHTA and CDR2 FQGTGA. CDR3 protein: CASSLTGSGDTQYF. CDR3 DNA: TGTGCCAGCAGCTTAACGGGGTCGGGAGATACGCAGTATTTT. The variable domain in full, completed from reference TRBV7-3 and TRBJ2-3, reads GAGVSQTPSNKVTEKGKYVELRCDPISGHTALYWYRQSLGQGPEFLIYFQGTGAADDSGLPNDRFFAVRPEGSVSTLKIQRTERGDSAVYLCASSLTGSGDTQYFGPGTRLTVL.

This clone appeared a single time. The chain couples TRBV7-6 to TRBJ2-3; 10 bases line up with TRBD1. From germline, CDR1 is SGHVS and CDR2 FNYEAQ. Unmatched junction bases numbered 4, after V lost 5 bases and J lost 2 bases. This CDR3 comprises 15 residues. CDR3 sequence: CASSLTGGFTDTQYF. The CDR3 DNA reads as TGTGCCAGCAGCCTGACAGGGGGCTTCACAGATACGCAGTATTTT.

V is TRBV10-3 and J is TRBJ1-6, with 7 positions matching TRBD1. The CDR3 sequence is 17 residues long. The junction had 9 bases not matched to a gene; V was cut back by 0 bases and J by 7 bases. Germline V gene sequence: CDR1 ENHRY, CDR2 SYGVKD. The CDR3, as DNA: TGTGCCATCAGTGAGTCGAGAACCACAGGGGACAATTCACCCCTCCACTTT. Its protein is CAISESRTTGDNSPLHF.

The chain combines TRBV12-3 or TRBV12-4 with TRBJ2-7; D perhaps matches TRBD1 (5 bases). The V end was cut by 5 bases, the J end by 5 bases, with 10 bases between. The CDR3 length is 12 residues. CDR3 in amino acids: CASSSDSDEQYF. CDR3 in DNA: TGTGCCAGCAGTAGCGACAGCGACGAGCAGTACTTC.